The sequence of this TCR beta chain was determined in a study of CD8 T cells in Susac syndrome. The authors reverse transcribed about 0.5 to 1 ug RNA with random hexamers. In TCRdb, the immunoSEQ multiplex PCR reads were re-called with MiXCR into one record per CDR3 protein. The sample records 150,000 to 200,000 distinct CDR3 sequences, 85% to 95% being singletons. Germline CDR1 is MNHEY and CDR2 is SVGAGI. The CDR3 has 17 amino acids. The V end was cut by 0 bases, the J end by 0 bases, with 11 bases between. The study sequenced TCR beta in blood CD8+ and CD4+ T cells. The gene calls are TRBV6-5 and TRBJ1-4; no firm D call. This sequence was found in a human donor with Susac syndrome. Sequencing was carried out using CD4+ T cells from PBMCs. CDR3 bases: TGTGCCAGCAGTTACTCGGTCGAGGAACCAACTAATGAAAAACTGTTTTTT. Encoded protein: CASSYSVEEPTNEKLFF.